Listed below are T cell receptor beta chains from one sample, sequenced in a study of shared clonotypes between healthy human individuals. Sequencing was performed with immunoSEQ multiplex PCR; in TCRdb, only in-frame clones are kept and a portion is missing. The table has roughly 450,000 clones, more than 65% seen once. What was sequenced was PBMCs. The receptors stem from a middle-aged woman in good health. Some clones in this sample may be carry-over from other donors' samples. Both conserved end residues are part of each CDR3. The order of the fields is CDR3 length, clone size, V gene, J gene, D gene, CDR3 protein, CDR3 DNA. D genes are given only for firm matches. Clone size is shown for a subset of rows, as once, few, many or a class of expanded clone.

length: 13
size: .
V: TRBV5-1
J: TRBJ2-5
D: .
CDR3: CASSLVVQETQYF
DNA: TGCGCCAGCAGCTTGGTGGTCCAAGAGACCCAGTACTTC

length: 14
size: .
V: TRBV27
J: TRBJ1-1
D: TRBD1
CDR3: CATINRGVDTEAFF
DNA: TGTGCCACCATCAACAGGGGGGTAGACACTGAAGCTTTCTTT

length: 14
size: .
V: TRBV6-1
J: TRBJ2-3
D: .
CDR3: CASSEGSGADTQYF
DNA: TGTGCCAGCAGTGAAGGGTCGGGAGCAGATACGCAGTATTTT

length: 14
size: once
V: TRBV27
J: TRBJ1-4
D: .
CDR3: CASSSLWPGEKLFF
DNA: TGTGCCAGCAGTTCCCTGTGGCCTGGAGAAAAACTGTTTTTT

length: 13
size: once
V: TRBV27
J: TRBJ2-1
D: TRBD1
CDR3: CASRDRGLDEQFF
DNA: TGTGCCAGCAGGGACAGGGGGCTTGATGAGCAGTTCTTC

length: 17
size: .
V: TRBV15
J: TRBJ1-2
D: TRBD1
CDR3: CATSRDRGAGGKDGYTF
DNA: TGTGCCACCAGCAGAGATCGTGGGGCAGGGGGTAAGGATGGCTACACCTTC

length: 14
size: .
V: TRBV5-6
J: TRBJ2-1
D: TRBD2
CDR3: CASSSPTSGNEQFF
DNA: TGTGCCAGCAGCTCCCCGACTAGCGGAAATGAGCAGTTCTTC

length: 15
size: .
V: TRBV18
J: TRBJ1-4
D: TRBD1
CDR3: CASSTGTGRNEKLFF
DNA: TGTGCCAGCTCAACCGGGACAGGGAGGAATGAAAAACTGTTTTTT

length: 18
size: .
V: TRBV27
J: TRBJ2-5
D: .
CDR3: CASSRTKTPGTPGETQYF
DNA: TGTGCCAGCAGTCGGACTAAGACTCCAGGGACACCGGGAGAGACCCAGTACTTC

length: 15
size: .
V: TRBV7-9
J: TRBJ2-1
D: TRBD1
CDR3: CASSKGAPPYNEQFF
DNA: TGTGCCAGCAGTAAGGGGGCGCCCCCCTACAATGAGCAGTTCTTC

length: 17
size: .
V: TRBV12-5
J: TRBJ2-1
D: TRBD2
CDR3: CASVISSGGSSYNEQFF
DNA: TGTGCTAGTGTTATCTCTAGCGGGGGAAGCTCCTACAATGAGCAGTTCTTC

length: 13
size: .
V: TRBV5-1
J: TRBJ2-5
D: .
CDR3: CASRWSGQETQYF
DNA: TGCGCCAGCAGATGGTCCGGCCAAGAGACCCAGTACTTC

length: 14
size: .
V: TRBV5-1
J: TRBJ2-1
D: .
CDR3: CASSSGTPAGEQFF
DNA: TGCGCCAGCAGTTCCGGGACTCCGGCCGGGGAGCAGTTCTTC

length: 18
size: .
V: TRBV28
J: TRBJ2-2
D: .
CDR3: CASSLASLGLAWAGELFF
DNA: TGTGCCAGCAGTTTAGCCTCTCTGGGGCTAGCTTGGGCCGGGGAGCTGTTTTTT

length: 17
size: .
V: TRBV30
J: TRBJ2-1
D: .
CDR3: CAGRGRRKASSYNEQFF
DNA: TGTGCCGGGCGGGGCAGAAGGAAGGCGAGCTCCTACAATGAGCAGTTCTTC

length: 14
size: .
V: TRBV28
J: TRBJ1-1
D: TRBD1
CDR3: CASTPPGQGRGAFF
DNA: TGTGCCAGCACCCCCCCGGGACAGGGTCGCGGAGCTTTCTTT